The rows below give T cell receptor beta chains drawn from one sample of a study of T cell responses to AZD1222 COVID-19 vaccine. TCRdb keeps only in-frame clones here, not all; method: immunoSEQ multiplex PCR. The sample lists some 82,000 clones, about 87% occurring once. The input for sequencing was peripheral blood, taken on day 0 of AZD1222 vaccination. The receptors originated from an adult in good health. Each CDR3 is given with its conserved first and last residue. Each record gives: V gene, clone size, D gene, J gene, CDR3 DNA, CDR3 protein. The D gene is left open where the match is weak. Clone size appears in some rows only: once, few, many, or a class for an expanded clone.

V: TRBV19; size: .; D: .; J: TRBJ1-5; DNA: TGTGCCAGTAGTATGGGTAGGGGAGGGGCTCAGCCCCAGCATTTT; CDR3: CASSMGRGGAQPQHF
V: TRBV7-8; size: .; D: TRBD1; J: TRBJ1-1; DNA: TGTGCCAGCAGCCCAGGGGGGGGGCTCACTGAAGCTTTCTTT; CDR3: CASSPGGGLTEAFF
V: TRBV18; size: .; D: TRBD1; J: TRBJ1-3; DNA: TGTGCCAGCTCACCACCGGGGACAGCAAACTCTGGAAACACCATATATTTT; CDR3: CASSPPGTANSGNTIYF
V: TRBV7-3; size: .; D: TRBD1; J: TRBJ2-3; DNA: TGTGCCAGCAGCTTAGTCGGACAGGCCAGCACAGATACGCAGTATTTT; CDR3: CASSLVGQASTDTQYF
V: TRBV11-3; size: .; D: .; J: TRBJ1-2; DNA: TGTGCCAGCAGCTTAGGACGGAACTATGGCTACACCTTC; CDR3: CASSLGRNYGYTF
V: TRBV2; size: .; D: TRBD1; J: TRBJ2-5; DNA: TGTGCCAGCGGCGCCCCCCCACGTTATGGGACAGACGAGCAGACCCAGTACTTC; CDR3: CASGAPPRYGTDEQTQYF
V: TRBV11-1; size: .; D: TRBD1; J: TRBJ1-1; DNA: TGTGCCAGCAGCCACCTTAGCGGACAGGGGAACACTGAAGCTTTCTTT; CDR3: CASSHLSGQGNTEAFF
V: TRBV25-1; size: .; D: TRBD1; J: TRBJ2-2; DNA: TGTGCCAGCACACAGGACAGGGATAACACCGGGGAGCTGTTTTTT; CDR3: CASTQDRDNTGELFF
V: TRBV7-9; size: .; D: .; J: TRBJ2-7; DNA: TGTGCCAGCAGCGCCGATGAAAGGGGTGAATACGAGCAGTACTTC; CDR3: CASSADERGEYEQYF
V: TRBV19; size: .; D: .; J: TRBJ1-1; DNA: TGTGCCAGTAGTATAGGAAGGGACTTACAGAACACTGAAGCTTTCTTT; CDR3: CASSIGRDLQNTEAFF
V: TRBV15; size: .; D: .; J: TRBJ1-1; DNA: TGTGCCACCAGCAGACCTACCTCGGGGTTCCCTGAAGCTTTCTTT; CDR3: CATSRPTSGFPEAFF
V: TRBV5-1; size: .; D: TRBD1; J: TRBJ1-2; DNA: TGCGCCAGCAGCGTCGGACAGGGCTATGGCTACACCTTC; CDR3: CASSVGQGYGYTF
V: TRBV12-5; size: .; D: .; J: TRBJ1-2; DNA: TGTGCTAGTGGTTTGTCCGGGCGAAGGTCATATGGCTACACCTTC; CDR3: CASGLSGRRSYGYTF
V: TRBV11-2; size: .; D: .; J: TRBJ2-7; DNA: TGTGCCAGCAGCCGAAATTCCTACGAGCAGTACTTC; CDR3: CASSRNSYEQYF
V: TRBV6-5; size: .; D: TRBD1; J: TRBJ1-2; DNA: TGTGCCAGCAGTTACCTAGGGGGCGCGGACGGCTACACCTTC; CDR3: CASSYLGGADGYTF
V: TRBV30; size: .; D: TRBD1; J: TRBJ2-2; DNA: TGTGCCTGGAGAGCACAAGTCGGGACAGGGTCTTACACCGGGGAGCTGTTTTTT; CDR3: CAWRAQVGTGSYTGELFF
V: TRBV5-4; size: .; D: .; J: TRBJ1-3; DNA: TGTGCCAGCAGCAACGCCCAAAACAGGGTTTCCACTGGAAACACCATATATTTT; CDR3: CASSNAQNRVSTGNTIYF
V: TRBV6-2/TRBV6-3; size: .; D: .; J: TRBJ1-6; DNA: TGTGCCAGCAGTCGAACAGGGTCAGGATCACCCCTCCACTTT; CDR3: CASSRTGSGSPLHF
V: TRBV7-9; size: once; D: .; J: TRBJ2-3; DNA: TGTGCCAGCAGCGAGGGACGGAGCGCCACAGATACGCAGTATTTT; CDR3: CASSEGRSATDTQYF
V: TRBV7-2; size: .; D: TRBD2; J: TRBJ2-1; DNA: TGTGCCAGCAGCTCTGGGAGGGCATACAATGAGCAGTTCTTC; CDR3: CASSSGRAYNEQFF
V: TRBV6-6; size: .; D: TRBD2; J: TRBJ2-5; DNA: TGTGCCAGCAGGGACGGGGGGGCGAAAGAGACCCAGTACTTC; CDR3: CASRDGGAKETQYF
V: TRBV7-3; size: .; D: TRBD1; J: TRBJ1-1; DNA: TGTGCCAGCAGCCCCGGACAGGGGAACACTGAAGCTTTCTTT; CDR3: CASSPGQGNTEAFF
V: TRBV7-2; size: once; D: TRBD1; J: TRBJ1-2; DNA: TGTGCCAGCAGCTATGACAGGGTTTATGGCTACACCTTC; CDR3: CASSYDRVYGYTF
V: TRBV19; size: .; D: TRBD1; J: TRBJ1-5; DNA: TGTGCCAGTAGTAGGACAGGGGGCAACCAGCCCCAGCATTTT; CDR3: CASSRTGGNQPQHF
V: TRBV7-2; size: .; D: TRBD2; J: TRBJ2-1; DNA: TGTGCCAGCAGCTCTAGCGGCTCCTACAATGAGCAGTTCTTC; CDR3: CASSSSGSYNEQFF
V: TRBV7-8; size: .; D: TRBD1; J: TRBJ2-7; DNA: TGTGCCAGCAGCTCGATATATGACAGGGGTCGTGGAAGCTCCTACGAGCAGTACTTC; CDR3: CASSSIYDRGRGSSYEQYF
V: TRBV2; size: once; D: .; J: TRBJ1-2; DNA: TGTGCCAGCAGGCTGGCTTTAGTGACCATCTATGGCTACACCTTC; CDR3: CASRLALVTIYGYTF
V: TRBV28; size: .; D: .; J: TRBJ2-7; DNA: TGTGCCAGCAGCATTTCCAGGGACTCCTACGAGCAGTACTTC; CDR3: CASSISRDSYEQYF
V: TRBV19; size: .; D: .; J: TRBJ1-1; DNA: TGTGCCAGTAGCTCACCTTTTAGGGTGGTGAACACTGAAGCTTTCTTT; CDR3: CASSSPFRVVNTEAFF
V: TRBV19; size: .; D: .; J: TRBJ2-1; DNA: TGTGCCAGTAACAGGGAAAATGAGCAGTTCTTC; CDR3: CASNRENEQFF
V: TRBV13; size: .; D: .; J: TRBJ2-7; DNA: TGTGCCAGCAGCTTAGGCGGGGGAAACTCCTACGAGCAGTACTTC; CDR3: CASSLGGGNSYEQYF